This T cell receptor beta chain is from a study of T-cell reconstitution after alpha-beta-depleted transplantation in children. Library preparation (for TCRbeta) was performed with unique molecular identifiers. In TCRdb, the PCR reads were re-called with MiXCR into one record per CDR3 protein. The table includes 500,000 to 600,000 distinct CDR3 sequences, about 18% detected once. J lost 2 bases, V lost 4 bases, and 8 bases had no gene match. The CDR3 is 15 residues long. Germline assignment: CDR1 SGHRS and CDR2 YFSETQ. This specimen consisted of PBMCs from the stem cell graft donor, obtained from the stem cell graft. The receptor's source is a human donor who donated a stem cell graft to a child with acute lymphoblastic leukemia. J is TRBJ2-7 and V is TRBV5-1; 8 nucleotides line up with TRBD2. The CDR3, as DNA: TGCGCCAGCAGCGGTGGGACTAGAGGGACCTACGAGCAGTACTTC. Translation: CASSGGTRGTYEQYF.